The entry below gives a single T cell receptor beta chain sequence along with its context. Its antigen is undetermined. CFSE-dim autoproliferating and CFSE-high non-proliferating T cells from unstimulated culture were sequenced separately. Cultures began with approximately 52 million CFSE-labeled PBMCs, unstimulated for 7 days, with replicate wells pooled. The source of the sample is a study of memory B cells and T cells in multiple sclerosis. Sequenced by immunoSEQ multiplex PCR; TCRdb stores in-frame clones only, minus some. This table holds around 30,000 clones, 86% found once. V was pared by 0 bases and J by 2 bases, with 4 bases of the junction left unmatched. This CDR3 region has 17 residues. Per the germline V gene, CDR1 is SGHRS and CDR2 is YFSETQ.

This receptor was obtained from a human donor with multiple sclerosis. This sequence joins TRBV5-1 and TRBJ2-3, with TRBD2 identical over 12 bases. Material for sequencing was PBMCs from blood kept in culture. The CDR3 bases are TGCGCCAGCAGCTTGGAACTAGCGGGAGGACCCACAGATACGCAGTATTTT. Translating it yields CASSLELAGGPTDTQYF.